This T cell receptor beta chain was captured by sequencing in a study of blood T cell repertoires in COVID-19. Produced via immunoSEQ multiplex PCR; TCRdb's table is partial and in-frame only. Seen here are 250,000 to 300,000 clones, approximately 88% observed once, and the top ten hold about 1%. The study drew participants aged about 18 to 90 years from roughly 25 US areas. The CDR3 sequence is 16 residues long. Per the germline V gene, CDR1 is MDHEN and CDR2 is SYDVKM. Between the trimmed V and J ends, which lost 4 bases and 0 bases, there was a span of 15 bases. The chain combines TRBV28 with TRBJ1-1, with TRBD1 as a possible D gene (5 bases). Sequencing was carried out using PBMCs or T cells enriched from blood (not recorded which). This clonotype was obtained from a woman between 25 and 40 years old who had recovered from COVID-19. CDR3 coding DNA: TGTGCCAGCAGTTCCCCCAGGGAGGTCATGAACACTGAAGCTTTCTTT. It is translated as CASSSPREVMNTEAFF. Variable domain in full (rest from reference TRBV28 and TRBJ1-1): DVKVTQSSRYLVKRTGEKVFLECVQDMDHENMFWYRQDPGLGLRLIYFSYDVKMKEKGDIPEGYSVSREKKERFSLILESASTNQTSMYLCASSSPREVMNTEAFFGQGTRLTVV.